Below, 8 T cell receptor beta chains from the same sample are listed, as sequenced in a study of blood T cells in healthy people across ages. Next came a second PCR, run for roughly 6 to 11 cycles, which used a sample-barcoded 5' primer along with a J-beta primer mix. Using its own MiXCR run on the 5' RACE reads, TCRdb lists one record per CDR3 protein. This sample has 500,000 to 700,000 distinct CDR3 sequences; roughly 30% occur once, and the top ten carry around 16%. The material sequenced was blood. The receptors originated from a woman of 80 years or more in good health.

This clonotype was recorded at least ten times. The chain has TRBV5-1 and TRBJ1-1, with unresolved D. The CDR3 is 13 residues long. Germline V CDR1 and CDR2: SGHRS, YFSETQ. Trimming cost V 0 bases and J 3 bases, with 6 bases left between them. The CDR3 DNA reads TGCGCCAGCAGCTTGGGGCCGGACACTGAAGCTTTCTTT. Its translation: CASSLGPDTEAFF.

This clonotype was picked up many times. V gene TRBV6-1 combines with J gene TRBJ2-5; D call uncertain. Trimming removed 3 bases from V and 2 bases from J, with 7 bases in between. Germline CDR1 is MNHNS and CDR2 is SASEGT. The CDR3 totals 13 residues. The CDR3 loop is CASSEVGQETQYF. The CDR3 DNA reads TGTGCCAGCAGTGAGGTGGGACAAGAGACCCAGTACTTC.

This clonotype was recorded a few times. This chain links TRBV2 with TRBJ2-5, with D perhaps TRBD2 (5 bases). The CDR3 spans 13 residues. Germline V gene lookup returns CDR1 SNHLY and CDR2 FYNNEI. Trimming pared 1 base from V and 13 bases from J, leaving 16 bases between. CDR3 nucleotides: TGTGCCAGCAGTGAAGTGTCGCTAGCTGCCAGGTACTTC. Amino acid sequence: CASSEVSLAARYF.

Ten or more counts support this clonotype. This rearrangement joins TRBV10-3 to TRBJ1-5; 10 bases map to TRBD1. This CDR3 contains 14 residues. Germline values: CDR1 ENHRY, CDR2 SYGVKD. J lost 3 bases, V lost 10 bases, and 6 bases had no gene match. The CDR3 here is CATEGTGDNQPQHF. CDR3 bases: TGTGCCACTGAAGGGACAGGGGACAATCAGCCCCAGCATTTT.

This clonotype was detected ten times or more. CDR3 loop: CSVYRTGWETQYF. The CDR3 coding sequence is TGCAGCGTTTATAGGACTGGGTGGGAGACCCAGTACTTC. This rearrangement joins TRBV29-1 to TRBJ2-5; D perhaps matches TRBD2 (5 bases). Trimming took off 5 bases at V and 5 bases at J, with 15 bases between the two ends. Germline V CDR1 and CDR2: SQVTM, ANQGSEA. CDR3 length: 13 residues.

This clonotype came up a few times. This may come from a read error, since a much larger clone is one base off. The chain couples TRBV7-3 to TRBJ2-5, with 13 positions matching TRBD2. V trimming: 5 bases; J trimming: 11 bases; junction bases outside the gene matches: 14. Germline-derived CDR1 and CDR2 are SGHTA and FQGTGA. This CDR3 contains 16 residues. The CDR3, as DNA: TGTGCCAGCAGCCCCGGACTAGCGGGGGCCCTCTCAGAGCAGTACTTC. It codes for CASSPGLAGALSEQYF.

This clonotype was picked up many times. This chain links TRBV5-1 with TRBJ1-5, with D possibly TRBD1 on 5 matching bases. This CDR3 contains 15 residues. CDR1 and CDR2 from the germline V gene are SGHRS and YFSETQ. The ends were cut back, 2 bases at V and 3 bases at J, with 12 bases in the middle. The chain's CDR3 is CASSFGTGNNQPQHF. The CDR3 bases are TGCGCCAGCAGCTTCGGGACTGGGAACAATCAGCCCCAGCATTTT.

This clonotype was detected many times. This chain joins TRBV6-5 and TRBJ1-2; 7 bases align to TRBD1. Germline V gene sequence: CDR1 MNHEY, CDR2 SVGAGI. CDR3 length: 15 residues. Losses at the gene ends were 0 bases for V and 2 bases for J; bases not matched to a gene: 3. CDR3 sequence (DNA): TGTGCCAGCAGTTACTCGGACAGGCAAAACTATGGCTACACCTTC. Amino acid sequence: CASSYSDRQNYGYTF.